The clone carrying this T cell receptor (beta chain) occurred once. Its target is not known. The sample is drawn from a study of T cell responses to AZD1222 COVID-19 vaccine. Study-wide results and limits: Only a handful of AZD1222 recipients, several in all, had baseline seropositivity. Two doses of AZD1222 preceded a rise in Spike-specific TCR breadth and depth. Reports indicate that nearly half of spike-specific TCRs are directed at unmutated variant regions. Clonal diversity was possibly underestimated, and the donors were mostly white British, with more females.

The method was immunoSEQ multiplex PCR; TCRdb's version includes in-frame clones alone and lacks a portion of them. The sample holds some 180,000 clones, roughly 91% seen once. This sequence was found in an adult who received the MenACWY meningococcal vaccine as a control. Material: peripheral blood, obtained 28 days after the second dose of the MenACWY control vaccine.

CDR3 amino acids: CASSLHREKAEAFF. The CDR3 nucleotides read TGTGCCAGCAGCCTCCACAGGGAAAAGGCTGAAGCTTTCTTT. The chain employs TRBV7-2 and TRBJ1-1; possible D gene TRBD1, 6 bases. Trimming took 5 bases from V and 6 from J, leaving 16 bases between them. CDR1 and CDR2 from the germline V gene are SGHTA and FQGNSA. This CDR3 region has 14 residues.